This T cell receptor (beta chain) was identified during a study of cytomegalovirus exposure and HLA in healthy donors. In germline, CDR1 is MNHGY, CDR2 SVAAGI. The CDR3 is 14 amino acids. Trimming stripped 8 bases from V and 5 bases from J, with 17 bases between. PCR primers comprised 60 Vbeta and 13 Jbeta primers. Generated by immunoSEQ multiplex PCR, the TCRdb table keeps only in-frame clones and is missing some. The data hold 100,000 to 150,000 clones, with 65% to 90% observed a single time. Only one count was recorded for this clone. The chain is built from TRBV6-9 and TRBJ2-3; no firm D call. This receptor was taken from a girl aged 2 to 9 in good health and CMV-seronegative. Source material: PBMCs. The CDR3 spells CASDEVALKDTQYF. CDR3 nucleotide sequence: TGTGCCAGCGATGAGGTGGCATTGAAAGATACGCAGTATTTT.